This T cell receptor (beta chain) is drawn from a study of blood T cell repertoires in COVID-19. Whole-study context: Acute-phase and convalescent COVID-19 samples originated in the United States, Italy and Spain. PBMCs, B-cell-depleted T cells, or T cells provided the cDNA or gDNA that made up the material.

In the original processing: Reference gene primers were amplified, and this amplification served to estimate nucleated cell counts. The table came from immunoSEQ multiplex PCR; TCRdb's copy has only in-frame clones and leaves some out. The DNA gave D and trimming, while V, J and clone size come from that table. The profile covers about 95,000 clones, with 81% appearing a single time and 20% to 25% taken by the ten largest. Unmatched junction bases numbered 13, after V lost 1 base and J lost 13 bases. This CDR3 is built from 15 residues. CDR1 and CDR2 (germline): SGHTS, YDEGEE. The sequence came from a man aged 80 or over with active or convalescent COVID-19. The sample was peripheral blood. V and J are TRBV5-8 and TRBJ2-2; 7 bases match TRBD1. The CDR3 protein is CASSLRTGALNVLFF. The CDR3 DNA sequence: TGTGCCAGCAGCTTGCGAACAGGGGCCCTAAACGTGCTGTTTTTT.